This T cell receptor beta chain was documented in a study of OX40 agonist ivuxolimab in advanced cancers. Assay used: immunoSEQ multiplex PCR; TCRdb lists only in-frame clones, some missing. The sample lists around 45,000 clones; roughly 87% were seen once. This clone was observed a handful of times. Its specificity is unknown. The study, taken as a whole, reports: Low normalized T-cell clonal expansion was additionally recorded for some nonresponders. Both blood CD4+ and CD8+ T cells showed clonal growth by week 6 at 0.1 to 3.0 mg/kg.

This sequence was found in an adult with an advanced solid tumor such as melanoma, head and neck, liver or kidney cancer. The starting material was CD4+ or CD8+ T cells sorted from blood, obtained in a trial of the OX40 agonist ivuxolimab.

CDR3 nucleotide sequence: TGTGCCAGCAGCTTAGAGGGGCAGAGTCAGCCCCAGCATTTT. It translates to CASSLEGQSQPQHF. The V gene is TRBV7-8, the J gene TRBJ1-5; TRBD1 is a possible D gene (5 bases). The CDR3 spans 14 residues. The V end lost 1 base, the J end lost 6 bases, and 10 bases lay between the germline ends. Germline CDR1 is SGHVS and CDR2 is FQNEAQ. Using reference TRBV7-8 and TRBJ1-5 for the parts outside the CDR3, the full variable domain is GAGVSQSPRYKVAKRGQDVALRCDPISGHVSLFWYQQALGQGPEFLTYFQNEAQLDKSGLPSDRFFAERPEGSVSTLKIQRTQQEDSAVYLCASSLEGQSQPQHFGDGTRLSIL.